This is a list of T cell receptor beta chains from one sample in a study of blood T cell repertoires in COVID-19. This table comes from immunoSEQ multiplex PCR, and its TCRdb copy is limited to in-frame clones, with some not included. The sample includes around 150,000 clones, around 80% of them seen just once. Sequences were obtained from peripheral blood. These receptors were taken from a woman in her forties or fifties with acute or convalescent COVID-19. The CDR3 runs from the conserved cysteine through the conserved F or W. The order of the fields is clone size, CDR3 length, D gene, V gene, J gene, CDR3 protein, CDR3 DNA. The D gene is left open where the match is weak. Some rows have no size entry. The others give once, few or many, or a class for an expanded clone.

clone_size: NA
cdr3_length: 12
d_call: NA
v_call: TRBV28
j_call: TRBJ1-4
cdr3_aa: CASKHQEEKLFF
cdr3_nt: TGTGCCAGCAAACACCAGGAAGAAAAACTGTTTTTT

clone_size: NA
cdr3_length: 14
d_call: NA
v_call: TRBV13
j_call: TRBJ1-6
cdr3_aa: CASNLAGGNGPLHF
cdr3_nt: TGTGCCAGCAACCTGGCGGGGGGGAACGGGCCCCTCCACTTT

clone_size: NA
cdr3_length: 12
d_call: NA
v_call: TRBV7-2
j_call: TRBJ2-1
cdr3_aa: CASSLDFGEQFF
cdr3_nt: TGTGCCAGCAGCTTAGATTTCGGTGAGCAGTTCTTC

clone_size: few
cdr3_length: 13
d_call: NA
v_call: TRBV4-3
j_call: TRBJ1-3
cdr3_aa: CASSYTKGNTIYF
cdr3_nt: TGCGCCAGCAGCTACACCAAGGGAAACACCATATATTTT

clone_size: NA
cdr3_length: 13
d_call: NA
v_call: TRBV30
j_call: TRBJ2-7
cdr3_aa: CAWANGGAYEQYF
cdr3_nt: TGTGCCTGGGCTAATGGCGGCGCCTACGAGCAGTACTTC

clone_size: NA
cdr3_length: 15
d_call: NA
v_call: TRBV5-1
j_call: TRBJ2-1
cdr3_aa: CASSLALSSYNEQFF
cdr3_nt: TGCGCCAGCAGCTTGGCCCTCAGCTCCTACAATGAGCAGTTCTTC

clone_size: NA
cdr3_length: 14
d_call: TRBD1
v_call: TRBV10-3
j_call: TRBJ2-1
cdr3_aa: CAISEDRGYNEQFF
cdr3_nt: TGTGCCATCAGTGAGGACAGGGGCTACAATGAGCAGTTCTTC

clone_size: NA
cdr3_length: 14
d_call: NA
v_call: TRBV2
j_call: TRBJ1-2
cdr3_aa: CASSGGGAVYGYTF
cdr3_nt: TGTGCCAGCAGTGGAGGAGGGGCCGTTTATGGCTACACCTTC

clone_size: NA
cdr3_length: 11
d_call: NA
v_call: TRBV20-1
j_call: TRBJ1-1
cdr3_aa: CSARENTEAFF
cdr3_nt: TGCAGTGCGAGGGAGAACACTGAAGCTTTCTTT

clone_size: many
cdr3_length: 17
d_call: TRBD1
v_call: TRBV6-1
j_call: TRBJ1-1
cdr3_aa: CASSDLGQGSLNTEAFF
cdr3_nt: TGTGCCAGCAGTGATTTAGGACAGGGGTCTCTGAACACTGAAGCTTTCTTT

clone_size: few
cdr3_length: 15
d_call: TRBD1
v_call: TRBV5-6
j_call: TRBJ1-5
cdr3_aa: CASSSSPDRGQPQHF
cdr3_nt: TGTGCCAGCAGCTCCTCCCCGGACAGGGGACAGCCCCAGCATTTT

clone_size: NA
cdr3_length: 15
d_call: TRBD1
v_call: TRBV6-5
j_call: TRBJ2-1
cdr3_aa: CASSDTGQGDNEQFF
cdr3_nt: TGTGCCAGCAGCGATACCGGACAGGGAGACAATGAGCAGTTCTTC

clone_size: NA
cdr3_length: 14
d_call: TRBD1
v_call: TRBV7-3
j_call: TRBJ1-2
cdr3_aa: CASSLAWQGDGYTF
cdr3_nt: TGTGCCAGCAGCTTAGCGTGGCAGGGGGATGGCTACACCTTC

clone_size: NA
cdr3_length: 15
d_call: NA
v_call: TRBV6-5
j_call: TRBJ1-2
cdr3_aa: CASTTSSGGWGGYTF
cdr3_nt: TGTGCCAGCACCACCTCAAGTGGAGGGTGGGGTGGCTACACCTTC

clone_size: NA
cdr3_length: 15
d_call: NA
v_call: TRBV7-9
j_call: TRBJ1-2
cdr3_aa: CASSWGEGFNYGYTF
cdr3_nt: TGTGCCAGCAGCTGGGGAGAGGGCTTTAACTATGGCTACACCTTC

clone_size: NA
cdr3_length: 9
d_call: NA
v_call: TRBV5-1
j_call: TRBJ2-1
cdr3_aa: CASSFRWFF
cdr3_nt: TGCGCCAGCAGCTTTCGTTGGTTCTTC

clone_size: NA
cdr3_length: 15
d_call: NA
v_call: TRBV6-5
j_call: TRBJ1-1
cdr3_aa: CASTRNGQGNTEAFF
cdr3_nt: TGTGCCAGCACTCGCAACGGGCAGGGGAACACTGAAGCTTTCTTT

clone_size: NA
cdr3_length: 15
d_call: NA
v_call: TRBV7-3
j_call: TRBJ2-3
cdr3_aa: CASSLEGRQADTQYF
cdr3_nt: TGTGCCAGCAGCTTAGAAGGTAGACAAGCAGATACGCAGTATTTT

clone_size: NA
cdr3_length: 13
d_call: NA
v_call: TRBV14
j_call: TRBJ1-2
cdr3_aa: CASSLTTDYGYTF
cdr3_nt: TGTGCCAGCAGCCTCACGACAGACTATGGCTACACCTTC

clone_size: NA
cdr3_length: 15
d_call: TRBD2
v_call: TRBV19
j_call: TRBJ2-1
cdr3_aa: CASTPSGAIYNEQFF
cdr3_nt: TGTGCCAGTACTCCGAGCGGGGCAATCTACAATGAGCAGTTCTTC

clone_size: NA
cdr3_length: 16
d_call: NA
v_call: TRBV20-1
j_call: TRBJ1-4
cdr3_aa: CSASSKPGLGGGKLFF
cdr3_nt: TGCAGTGCTAGTTCGAAGCCGGGTCTTGGGGGGGGGAAACTGTTTTTT

clone_size: NA
cdr3_length: 18
d_call: NA
v_call: TRBV3-1/TRBV3-2
j_call: TRBJ2-6
cdr3_aa: CASSQDLGPSAGANVLTF
cdr3_nt: TGTGCCAGCAGCCAAGATCTGGGCCCCTCGGCTGGGGCCAACGTCCTGACTTTC

clone_size: NA
cdr3_length: 13
d_call: NA
v_call: TRBV5-6
j_call: TRBJ1-5
cdr3_aa: CASSRQGTTPQHF
cdr3_nt: TGTGCCAGCAGCCGGCAGGGGACAACGCCCCAGCATTTT

clone_size: NA
cdr3_length: 14
d_call: TRBD2
v_call: TRBV28
j_call: TRBJ2-5
cdr3_aa: CASSELAGRETQYF
cdr3_nt: TGTGCCAGCAGTGAACTAGCGGGGAGGGAGACCCAGTACTTC

clone_size: NA
cdr3_length: 16
d_call: TRBD2
v_call: TRBV18
j_call: TRBJ2-3
cdr3_aa: CASSSETSMIADTQYF
cdr3_nt: TGTGCCAGCTCATCCGAGACTAGCATGATCGCAGATACGCAGTATTTT

clone_size: NA
cdr3_length: 16
d_call: TRBD2
v_call: TRBV29-1
j_call: TRBJ2-1
cdr3_aa: CSVAAGAGSSYNEQFF
cdr3_nt: TGCAGCGTTGCAGCGGGGGCCGGGAGCTCCTACAATGAGCAGTTCTTC

clone_size: few
cdr3_length: 15
d_call: NA
v_call: TRBV11-2
j_call: TRBJ2-3
cdr3_aa: CASSLESGSTDTQYF
cdr3_nt: TGTGCCAGCAGCTTGGAGAGCGGGAGCACAGATACGCAGTATTTT

clone_size: NA
cdr3_length: 16
d_call: TRBD1
v_call: TRBV4-2
j_call: TRBJ1-5
cdr3_aa: CASSQVWTGEGQPQHF
cdr3_nt: TGTGCCAGCAGCCAAGTGTGGACAGGGGAAGGTCAGCCCCAGCATTTT

clone_size: NA
cdr3_length: 15
d_call: NA
v_call: TRBV6-5
j_call: TRBJ2-1
cdr3_aa: CASSSDWSDYNEQFF
cdr3_nt: TGTGCCAGCAGTTCAGACTGGAGCGACTACAATGAGCAGTTCTTC

clone_size: once
cdr3_length: 18
d_call: TRBD1
v_call: TRBV7-9
j_call: TRBJ1-6
cdr3_aa: CASSYWRSGQGSNSPLHF
cdr3_nt: TGTGCCAGCAGCTACTGGAGGTCGGGACAGGGCAGCAATTCACCCCTCCACTTT

clone_size: NA
cdr3_length: 15
d_call: NA
v_call: TRBV7-9
j_call: TRBJ2-1
cdr3_aa: CASSLLAASRNEQFF
cdr3_nt: TGTGCCAGCAGCTTACTGGCAGCTTCTAGGAATGAGCAGTTCTTC

clone_size: NA
cdr3_length: 16
d_call: TRBD2
v_call: TRBV5-4
j_call: TRBJ2-1
cdr3_aa: CASSLALAGGLNEQFF
cdr3_nt: TGTGCCAGCAGCTTGGCACTAGCGGGGGGGCTCAATGAGCAGTTCTTC

clone_size: NA
cdr3_length: 15
d_call: NA
v_call: TRBV5-1
j_call: TRBJ1-4
cdr3_aa: CASSLELPTNEKLFF
cdr3_nt: TGCGCCAGCAGCTTGGAGCTACCAACTAATGAAAAACTGTTTTTT

clone_size: few
cdr3_length: 15
d_call: TRBD1
v_call: TRBV6-6
j_call: TRBJ1-1
cdr3_aa: CASSPWTGDYTEAFF
cdr3_nt: TGTGCCAGCAGTCCCTGGACAGGAGATTACACTGAAGCTTTCTTT

clone_size: NA
cdr3_length: 15
d_call: NA
v_call: TRBV7-9
j_call: TRBJ2-1
cdr3_aa: CASSSRQVWSNEQFF
cdr3_nt: TGTGCCAGCAGCTCCCGACAGGTATGGAGCAATGAGCAGTTCTTC

clone_size: NA
cdr3_length: 17
d_call: NA
v_call: TRBV10-3
j_call: TRBJ2-2
cdr3_aa: CAISELLRGSGTGELFF
cdr3_nt: TGTGCCATCAGTGAACTCTTACGGGGGTCTGGAACCGGGGAGCTGTTTTTT

clone_size: NA
cdr3_length: 18
d_call: TRBD1
v_call: TRBV5-1
j_call: TRBJ2-5
cdr3_aa: CASSSLGTGGAYAETQYF
cdr3_nt: TGCGCCAGCAGCTCCTTAGGGACAGGGGGCGCTTATGCGGAGACCCAGTACTTC

clone_size: NA
cdr3_length: 14
d_call: NA
v_call: TRBV5-1
j_call: TRBJ1-2
cdr3_aa: CASSPTPQDYGYTF
cdr3_nt: TGCGCCAGCAGCCCCACGCCGCAGGACTATGGCTACACCTTC

clone_size: NA
cdr3_length: 15
d_call: TRBD2
v_call: TRBV28
j_call: TRBJ2-2
cdr3_aa: CASSFGRGGTGELFF
cdr3_nt: TGTGCCAGCAGTTTTGGGAGGGGAGGCACCGGGGAGCTGTTTTTT

clone_size: NA
cdr3_length: 13
d_call: NA
v_call: TRBV6-5
j_call: TRBJ1-4
cdr3_aa: CATRGRGGEKLFF
cdr3_nt: TGTGCCACCCGGGGGCGCGGGGGTGAAAAACTGTTTTTT

clone_size: NA
cdr3_length: 14
d_call: TRBD2
v_call: TRBV18
j_call: TRBJ2-5
cdr3_aa: CASSLAGGEETQYF
cdr3_nt: TGTGCCAGCTCGCTGGCGGGGGGAGAAGAGACCCAGTACTTC

clone_size: NA
cdr3_length: 12
d_call: NA
v_call: TRBV29-1
j_call: TRBJ2-1
cdr3_aa: CSVEQGYNEQFF
cdr3_nt: TGCAGCGTTGAACAGGGGTACAATGAGCAGTTCTTC

clone_size: NA
cdr3_length: 12
d_call: NA
v_call: TRBV6-5
j_call: TRBJ2-2
cdr3_aa: CASSIETGELFF
cdr3_nt: TGTGCCAGCAGCATAGAGACCGGGGAGCTGTTTTTT

clone_size: NA
cdr3_length: 12
d_call: TRBD1
v_call: TRBV7-9
j_call: TRBJ2-7
cdr3_aa: CASSSGQLEQYF
cdr3_nt: TGTGCCAGCAGTTCGGGACAGCTCGAGCAGTACTTC

clone_size: NA
cdr3_length: 13
d_call: TRBD1
v_call: TRBV28
j_call: TRBJ1-2
cdr3_aa: CASKTGGVYGYTF
cdr3_nt: TGTGCCAGCAAAACAGGGGGCGTTTATGGCTACACCTTC

clone_size: few
cdr3_length: 15
d_call: NA
v_call: TRBV9
j_call: TRBJ2-3
cdr3_aa: CASSVGAAYTDTQYF
cdr3_nt: TGTGCCAGCAGCGTAGGGGCTGCGTACACAGATACGCAGTATTTT

clone_size: NA
cdr3_length: 13
d_call: NA
v_call: TRBV13
j_call: TRBJ2-2
cdr3_aa: CASSGQGVGELFF
cdr3_nt: TGTGCCAGCAGCGGTCAAGGGGTCGGGGAGCTGTTTTTT

clone_size: NA
cdr3_length: 14
d_call: TRBD1
v_call: TRBV5-5
j_call: TRBJ2-1
cdr3_aa: CASSLGQGYNEQFF
cdr3_nt: TGTGCCAGCAGCTTGGGACAGGGTTACAATGAGCAGTTCTTC

clone_size: NA
cdr3_length: 15
d_call: TRBD2
v_call: TRBV18
j_call: TRBJ2-7
cdr3_aa: CASSPGTSGVYEQYF
cdr3_nt: TGTGCCAGCTCACCTGGGACTAGCGGGGTTTACGAGCAGTACTTC